A single sample is the source of the 8 T cell receptor beta chains below, sequenced in a study of cytomegalovirus exposure and HLA in healthy donors. With 60 Vbeta and 13 Jbeta primers, the PCR was carried out. Assay used: immunoSEQ multiplex PCR; TCRdb lists only in-frame clones, some missing. The sample lists roughly 84,000 clones; about 79% were seen once. Sequencing input: PBMCs. Receptor source: a male donor in good health and CMV-seropositive.

The chain carries TRBV19 and TRBJ2-3; the match to TRBD2 covers 8 bases. CDR3 length equals 15 residues. Losses at the gene ends were 3 bases for V and 0 bases for J; bases not matched to a gene: 2. Germline V CDR1 and CDR2: LNHDA, SQIVND (reference sequence). The CDR3 coding sequence is TGTGCCAGTAGTATTGCTAGCGGGAGCACAGATACGCAGTATTTT. Its translation is CASSIASGSTDTQYF.

This sequence joins TRBV7-2 and TRBJ2-3; possible D gene TRBD2, 5 bases. The CDR3 has 15 amino acids. Germline values: CDR1 SGHTA, CDR2 FQGNSA. Trimming cost V 6 bases and J 2 bases, with 15 bases left between them. The CDR3 spells CASREGWGDTDTQYF. For the CDR3, the DNA is TGTGCCAGCAGAGAAGGGTGGGGAGACACAGATACGCAGTATTTT. Full variable domain (outside the CDR3, taken from reference TRBV7-2 and TRBJ2-3): GAGVSQSPSNKVTEKGKDVELRCDPISGHTALYWYRQSLGQGLEFLIYFQGNSAPDKSGLPSDRFSAERTGGSVSTLTIQRTQQEDSAVYLCASREGWGDTDTQYFGPGTRLTVL.

The chain is built from TRBV6-5 and TRBJ1-2; weak D call: TRBD1 (6 bases). V was cut by 6 bases and J by 3 bases, with 17 bases left in between. Germline values: CDR1 MNHEY, CDR2 SVGAGI. The CDR3 has 15 amino acids. The CDR3 region is CASRRTDRIYYGYTF. In nucleotides, the CDR3 is TGTGCCAGCAGGCGGACAGACAGAATCTACTATGGCTACACCTTC.

The chain has TRBV29-1 and TRBJ1-5, with 9 bases that match TRBD1. The germline V gene encodes CDR1 SQVTM and CDR2 ANQGSEA. V was pared by 7 bases and J by 6 bases, with 7 bases of the junction left unmatched. The CDR3 is made up of 13 amino acids. This CDR3 reads CSAWTGEGQPQHF. The CDR3 coding sequence is TGCAGCGCCTGGACAGGGGAAGGTCAGCCCCAGCATTTT.

The sample holds one count of this clone. V gene TRBV19 combines with J gene TRBJ2-2, with 13 positions matching TRBD2. V shed 5 bases, J shed 5 bases, and the junction held 8 bases outside the gene matches. The CDR3 runs 17 residues. Germline V lookup: CDR1 LNHDA, CDR2 SQIVND (reference sequence). The CDR3 DNA is TGTGCCAGTAGTCTCGAAGGACTAGCGGGAGTAACCGGGGAGCTGTTTTTT. This translates into CASSLEGLAGVTGELFF.

The gene calls are TRBV7-8 and TRBJ2-1; D remains ambiguous. CDR3 length: 13 residues. Germline assignment: CDR1 SGHVS and CDR2 FQNEAQ. V was trimmed by 2 bases and J by 3 bases, leaving 5 bases between them. The CDR3 reads CASSLPDYNEQFF. CDR3 DNA sequence: TGTGCCAGCAGCTTACCAGACTACAATGAGCAGTTCTTC.

The V call is TRBV18, the J call TRBJ2-2; 8 nucleotides agree with TRBD2. Germline loops: CDR1 KGHSH, CDR2 LQKENI. The CDR3 is 17 residues long. The V segment lost 4 bases and the J segment 4 bases; nucleotides outside the gene matches: 11. CDR3 in DNA: TGTGCCAGCTCACGTTACGAGGGACTAGGGCCCACCGGGGAGCTGTTTTTT. Encoded protein: CASSRYEGLGPTGELFF.

The rearrangement joins TRBV5-4 to TRBJ2-7; TRBD2 might be the D (6 bases). The V gene lost 3 bases and the J gene lost 5 bases, with 21 bases spanning the gap. Germline CDR1 and CDR2: SGHNT and YYREEE (reference sequence). The CDR3 is 16 amino acids. DNA for the CDR3: TGTGCCAGCAGCTCTACCTGGGGACTTCTGGGCGACGAGCAGTACTTC. It yields the protein CASSSTWGLLGDEQYF. Combining the CDR3 with reference TRBV5-4 and TRBJ2-7 gives the whole variable domain ETGVTQSPTHLIKTRGQQVTLRCSSQSGHNTVSWYQQALGQGPQFIFQYYREEENGRGNFPPRFSGLQFPNYSSELNVNALELDDSALYLCASSSTWGLLGDEQYFGPGTRLTVT.